Each of the 32 T cell receptor beta chains below was sequenced from the same sample in a study of T cell clonotyping in hematopoietic cell transplantation. Stated time point: recipient sample about 28 days before transplant, after cytoreduction. Profiled with immunoSEQ multiplex PCR; TCRdb holds only in-frame clones, not every one. The sample carries 2,500 to 3,500 clones, around 95% recorded once. Sequences were derived from peripheral blood mononuclear cells, sampled before stem cell transplant. Every receptor here comes from a woman in her forties or fifties with chronic myeloid leukemia. Some clones in this sample may be carry-over from other donors' samples.

The chain joins TRBV27 to TRBJ2-7, with D perhaps matching TRBD2 (5 bases). V was clipped by 6 bases and J by 0 bases, with 12 bases between them. This CDR3 is 14 amino acids long. CDR1 is MNHEY and CDR2 is SMNVEV in the germline V gene (reference sequence). CDR3 residues: CASRPGESSYEQYF. The CDR3 region has the DNA TGTGCCAGCAGACCCGGGGAGTCCTCCTACGAGCAGTACTTC.

V gene TRBV5-1 combines with J gene TRBJ2-7, with TRBD2 matching 8 bases. The CDR3 length is 15 residues. After removal of 5 bases from V and 5 bases from J, the junction contained 12 bases not matched to a gene. The germline V gene has CDR1 SGHRS and CDR2 YFSETQ. This chain's CDR3 is CASRLSPAGDHEQYF. In DNA form, the CDR3 reads TGCGCCAGCAGGTTGTCGCCAGCGGGGGATCACGAGCAGTACTTC.

The chain employs TRBV7-2 and TRBJ2-3; D unclear. The ends were cut back, 3 bases at V and 5 bases at J, with 15 bases in the middle. Germline assignment: CDR1 SGHTA and CDR2 FQGNSA. The CDR3 has 15 residues. CDR3 sequence (DNA): TGTGCCAGCAGCTTTAAGGCGCACAAGGGAGATACGCAGTATTTT. It specifies CASSFKAHKGDTQYF. Combining the CDR3 with reference TRBV7-2 and TRBJ2-3 gives the whole variable domain GAGVSQSPSNKVTEKGKDVELRCDPISGHTALYWYRQSLGQGLEFLIYFQGNSAPDKSGLPSDRFSAERTGGSVSTLTIQRTQQEDSAVYLCASSFKAHKGDTQYFGPGTRLTVL.

This sequence joins TRBV11-2 and TRBJ2-7, with no clear D. CDR1 is SGHAT and CDR2 is FQNNGV in the germline V gene. Trimming removed 1 base at V and 1 base at J, with 2 bases between. This CDR3 is built from 12 residues. Here the CDR3 reads CASSLVSYEQYF. The CDR3 nucleotides are TGTGCCAGCAGCTTAGTTTCCTACGAGCAGTACTTC. The variable domain in full, completed from reference TRBV11-2 and TRBJ2-7, reads EAGVAQSPRYKIIEKRQSVAFWCNPISGHATLYWYQQILGQGPKLLIQFQNNGVVDDSQLPKDRFSAERLKGVDSTLKIQPAKLEDSAVYLCASSLVSYEQYFGPGTRLTVT.

J is TRBJ2-7 and V is TRBV9; D not certain. Per the germline V gene, CDR1 is SGDLS and CDR2 is YYNGEE. Trimming cost V 4 bases and J 2 bases, with 10 bases left between them. The CDR3 spans 13 residues. In DNA form, the CDR3 reads TGTGCCAGCAGCATCGACGGAACCTACGAGCAGTACTTC. Its translation: CASSIDGTYEQYF. The entire variable domain, with the rest obtained from reference TRBV9 and TRBJ2-7, is as follows: DSGVTQTPKHLITATGQRVTLRCSPRSGDLSVYWYQQSLDQGLQFLIQYYNGEERAKGNILERFSAQQFPDLHSELNLSSLELGDSALYFCASSIDGTYEQYFGPGTRLTVT.

The genes are TRBV9 and TRBJ1-1, with 8 bases identical to TRBD1. The CDR3 loop spans 13 amino acids. From germline, CDR1 is SGDLS and CDR2 YYNGEE. The junction had 2 bases not matched to a gene; V was cut back by 2 bases and J by 5 bases. CDR3 coding DNA: TGTGCCAGCAGCGTGACAGGGGAGACTGAAGCTTTCTTT. Translated, it gives CASSVTGETEAFF.

The chain joins TRBV9 to TRBJ1-1, with TRBD1 identical over 7 bases. CDR1 and CDR2 (germline): SGDLS, YYNGEE. The CDR3 runs to 13 residues. The trim removed 0 bases at V and 5 bases at J, leaving 1 base unmatched. This CDR3 reads CASSVDRGTEAFF. In nucleotides, the CDR3 is TGTGCCAGCAGCGTAGACAGGGGAACTGAAGCTTTCTTT.

V and J are TRBV14 and TRBJ1-1, with D hard to call. Germline-derived CDR1 and CDR2 are SGHDN and FVKESK. With 2 bases removed from V and 2 bases from J, the gap between germline ends came to 9 bases. The CDR3 extends over 14 amino acids. In nucleotides, the CDR3 is TGTGCCAGCAGCCAATTCAGAGAAAACACTGAAGCTTTCTTT. It is translated as CASSQFRENTEAFF.

The CDR3 here is CASSAGQGLNQPQHF. In nucleotides, the CDR3 is TGTGCCAGCAGCGCGGGACAGGGGCTTAATCAGCCCCAGCATTTT. This chain links TRBV11-2 with TRBJ1-5; 10 bases map to TRBD1. Germline CDR1 is SGHAT and CDR2 is FQNNGV. The CDR3 is 15 amino acids. The V segment lost 5 bases and the J segment 4 bases; nucleotides outside the gene matches: 5.

A single count supports this clone. The CDR3: CASNGGGRGTDTQYF. The CDR3 bases are TGTGCCAGCAACGGTGGGGGGCGAGGCACAGATACGCAGTATTTT. J is TRBJ2-3 and V is TRBV28; D is perhaps TRBD1 or TRBD2 (6 bases each). This CDR3 comprises 15 residues. Germline-derived CDR1 and CDR2 are MDHEN and SYDVKM. V lost 7 bases and J 1 base, leaving 15 bases between the germline ends. Supplemented by reference TRBV28 and TRBJ2-3, the full variable domain reads DVKVTQSSRYLVKRTGEKVFLECVQDMDHENMFWYRQDPGLGLRLIYFSYDVKMKEKGDIPEGYSVSREKKERFSLILESASTNQTSMYLCASNGGGRGTDTQYFGPGTRLTVL.

This clone was seen a few times. The chain is built from TRBV25-1 and TRBJ2-7; D gene uncertain. CDR3 length equals 12 residues. Germline V gene sequence: CDR1 MGHDK, CDR2 SYGVNS. V was shortened by 8 bases and J by 5 bases, with 13 bases between the two germline ends. CDR3 DNA sequence: TGTGCCAGCTCTAGAGGTACGGACGAGCAGTACTTC. Encoded protein: CASSRGTDEQYF.

The chain links TRBV4-2 to TRBJ1-4, with D perhaps matching TRBD1 (5 bases). This CDR3 is 15 amino acids long. Trimming removed 4 bases from V and 8 bases from J, with 17 bases in between. Germline values: CDR1 LGHNA, CDR2 YNFKEQ. The CDR3 bases are TGTGCCAGCAGCCCTACCGAGAGGGGCGGCGAAAAACTGTTTTTT. Its protein product is CASSPTERGGEKLFF.

The chain carries TRBV28 and TRBJ2-7, with D uncertain. The CDR3 has 12 residues. V dropped 2 bases and J dropped 11 bases, with 13 bases sitting between them. Germline V gene data show CDR1 as MDHEN and CDR2 as SYDVKM. In nucleotides, the CDR3 is TGTGCCAGCAGTTTAATGGGCAGCCCTGAGTACTTC. Translated: CASSLMGSPEYF.

The V gene is TRBV28, the J gene TRBJ1-2, with TRBD1 as a possible D gene (6 bases). CDR1 is MDHEN, CDR2 SYDVKM, per germline. Trimming left V 3 bases short and J 7 bases short, with 12 bases between. The CDR3 has 13 amino acids. CDR3 sequence reads: CASSLGQGIGYTF. The CDR3 nucleotides are TGTGCCAGCAGTTTGGGGCAGGGGATTGGCTACACCTTC.

This chain links TRBV5-6 with TRBJ2-1; D could derive from TRBD1 or TRBD2 (7 bases each). The germline V and J ends were trimmed by 0 bases and 7 bases, with 20 bases remaining between them. Germline V gives CDR1 SGHDT, CDR2 YYEEEE. The CDR3 consists of 17 residues. In DNA, the CDR3 is TGTGCCAGCAGCTTGGAGGGGAGGGGGCGATTCAGGAATGAGCAGTTCTTC. This translates into CASSLEGRGRFRNEQFF.

V and J are TRBV7-9 and TRBJ2-7; D is unresolved. There are 13 residues in the CDR3. Germline assignment: CDR1 SEHNR and CDR2 FQNEAQ (reference sequence). V shed 5 bases and J shed 1 base, with 9 bases lying between them. DNA for the CDR3: TGTGCCAGCAGCCCGACGGCATCCTACGAGCAGTACTTC. This codes for CASSPTASYEQYF. Complete variable domain (other parts from reference TRBV7-9 and TRBJ2-7): DTGVSQNPRHKITKRGQNVTFRCDPISEHNRLYWYRQTLGQGPEFLTYFQNEAQLEKSRLLSDRFSAERPKGSFSTLEIQRTEQGDSAMYLCASSPTASYEQYFGPGTRLTVT.

V and J are TRBV9 and TRBJ1-2; TRBD1 matches at 9 bases. This CDR3 has 16 amino acids. J lost 6 bases, V lost 4 bases, and 13 bases had no gene match. Looked up from germline, CDR1 is SGDLS and CDR2 is YYNGEE. The CDR3 nucleotides are TGTGCCAGCAGCCTACAGCCTGGACAGGGGATAAATGGCTACACCTTC. Its protein product is CASSLQPGQGINGYTF.

The chain recombines TRBV6-5 with TRBJ1-1; TRBD1 is a possible D gene (5 bases). Germline V gene data show CDR1 as MNHEY and CDR2 as SVGAGI. This CDR3 comprises 14 residues. Trimming stripped 7 bases from V and 1 base from J, with 13 bases between. CDR3 sequence reads: CASNPGRTNTEAFF. For the CDR3, the DNA is TGTGCCAGCAATCCAGGGAGAACGAACACTGAAGCTTTCTTT.

The chain combines TRBV30 with TRBJ1-5, with D uncertain. V shed 2 bases and J shed 8 bases, with 13 bases lying between them. The CDR3 covers 13 residues. CDR1 is GTSNPN, CDR2 SVGIG, per germline (reference sequence). The CDR3 nucleotides are TGTGCCTGGAGTAAGGACGGCCGGGAGCCCCAGCATTTT. Its translation: CAWSKDGREPQHF.

The chain joins TRBV14 to TRBJ2-2; D is ambiguous. V lost 2 bases and J lost 4, with 5 bases in between. The CDR3 is 13 residues long. Germline lookup yields CDR1 SGHDN and CDR2 FVKESK. The CDR3 region is CASSQLFTGELFF. Written as DNA, the CDR3 is TGTGCCAGCAGCCAACTGTTCACCGGGGAGCTGTTTTTT.

The rearrangement uses TRBV9 and TRBJ2-2, with 13 nucleotides matching TRBD2. Germline V CDR1 and CDR2: SGDLS, YYNGEE. This CDR3 is 18 amino acids long. The trim removed 0 bases at V and 4 bases at J, leaving 6 bases unmatched. CDR3 bases: TGTGCCAGCAGCGTAGGGACTAGCGGGGGTAGTGCCACCGGGGAGCTGTTTTTT. Residues: CASSVGTSGGSATGELFF.

For the CDR3, the DNA is TGTGCCAGCAGCTACCCCCAGGCGGGAGAAGAGACCCAGTACTTC. It translates to CASSYPQAGEETQYF. The V and J genes are TRBV11-1 and TRBJ2-5, with TRBD2 identical over 7 bases. Germline V gene sequence: CDR1 SGHAT, CDR2 FQDESV (reference sequence). The ends lost 4 bases at V and 3 bases at J; junction bases unmatched: 8. CDR3 length equals 15 residues.

The rearrangement links TRBV11-3 to TRBJ2-7; TRBD2 is a possible D gene (6 bases). The CDR3 extends over 15 amino acids. Trimming took 0 bases from V and 3 from J, leaving 12 bases between them. Germline values: CDR1 SGHNT, CDR2 YENEEA. The CDR3 nucleotides are TGTGCCAGCAGCTTAGATTCGGGGGACTTCTACGAGCAGTACTTC. Residues: CASSLDSGDFYEQYF.

The gene calls are TRBV28 and TRBJ1-2; TRBD1 is a possible D gene (5 bases). The length of the CDR3 is 16 residues. V was pared by 5 bases and J by 3 bases, with 19 bases between. Germline V gene lookup returns CDR1 MDHEN and CDR2 SYDVKM. Here the CDR3 DNA reads TGTGCCAGCAGTGCCTCGACAGCGGATCGCCACTATGGCTACACCTTC. It codes for CASSASTADRHYGYTF.

The J gene is TRBJ1-5, the V gene TRBV27; D unclear. The germline CDR1 and CDR2 sequences are MNHEY and SMNVEV (reference sequence). V was trimmed by 5 bases and J by 4 bases, leaving 12 bases between them. The CDR3 totals 14 residues. CDR3 region: CASSPGAENQPQHF. In DNA form, the CDR3 reads TGTGCCAGCAGTCCCGGAGCCGAAAATCAGCCCCAGCATTTT.

The rearrangement links TRBV5-1 to TRBJ2-1, with D perhaps matching TRBD2 (6 bases). CDR1 and CDR2 (germline): SGHRS, YFSETQ. V was shortened by 3 bases and J by 3 bases, with 10 bases between the two germline ends. The CDR3 extends over 14 amino acids. DNA of the CDR3: TGCGCCAGCAGCTCGGCCGGGGGCTACAATGAGCAGTTCTTC. Protein product: CASSSAGGYNEQFF. Using reference TRBV5-1 and TRBJ2-1 for the parts outside the CDR3, the full variable domain is KAGVTQTPRYLIKTRGQQVTLSCSPISGHRSVSWYQQTPGQGLQFLFEYFSETQRNKGNFPGRFSGRQFSNSRSEMNVSTLELGDSALYLCASSSAGGYNEQFFGPGTRLTVL.

The chain combines TRBV9 with TRBJ1-1, with D uncertain. CDR3 length: 16 amino acids. V was shortened by 4 bases and J by 0 bases, with 16 bases between the two germline ends. Germline V gene data show CDR1 as SGDLS and CDR2 as YYNGEE. CDR3 DNA sequence: TGTGCCAGCAGCCCCCCCGTAGGAGTTGTGAACACTGAAGCTTTCTTT. Its translation: CASSPPVGVVNTEAFF.

The count of this clone is one. V and J are TRBV2 and TRBJ2-3; D not resolved. Germline CDR1 is SNHLY and CDR2 is FYNNEI. With 4 bases removed from V and 2 bases from J, the gap between germline ends came to 10 bases. The CDR3 contains 14 residues. The CDR3 coding sequence is TGTGCCAGCAGTGTTGGGCTTGACACAGATACGCAGTATTTT. As protein: CASSVGLDTDTQYF.

The chain's CDR3 is CASSSGGPGNEQFF. The CDR3 nucleotides are TGTGCCAGCAGTTCGGGAGGGCCGGGGAATGAGCAGTTCTTC. The chain uses TRBV28 and TRBJ2-1; TRBD2 agrees at 8 bases. CDR3 length: 14 residues. The J segment lost 7 bases and the V segment lost 4 bases, leaving 6 bases of the junction unmatched. Germline CDR1 and CDR2: MDHEN and SYDVKM.

The chain employs TRBV19 and TRBJ2-7, with 10 bases matching TRBD1. Germline values: CDR1 LNHDA, CDR2 SQIVND (reference sequence). The CDR3 is 15 amino acids. V was pared by 3 bases and J by 2 bases, with 4 bases of the junction left unmatched. Here the CDR3 reads CASSIPGQGTYEQYF. CDR3 nucleotide sequence: TGTGCCAGTAGTATTCCGGGACAGGGGACCTACGAGCAGTACTTC.

This clone was observed once. The chain couples TRBV6-6 to TRBJ2-5, with D tentatively TRBD1 or TRBD2 (5 bases each). The DNA end lines up better with TRBJ2-7; the J call may be wrong. The CDR3 contains 14 residues. Per the germline V gene, CDR1 is MNHNY and CDR2 is SVGAGI (reference sequence). CDR3 DNA sequence: TGTGCCAGCAGGTATACCGGGACCTTCTACGAGCAGTACTTC. This translates into CASRYTGTFYEQYF.

This clone appeared once. This rearrangement joins TRBV19 to TRBJ1-2; unclear D gene. Trimming took 0 bases from V and 8 from J, leaving 13 bases between them. CDR3 length: 14 amino acids. Germline CDR1 LNHDA, CDR2 SQIVND (reference sequence). The CDR3 is CASSIESLRRGYTF. In DNA, the CDR3 is TGTGCCAGTAGTATAGAGAGTCTCAGGAGGGGCTACACCTTC.